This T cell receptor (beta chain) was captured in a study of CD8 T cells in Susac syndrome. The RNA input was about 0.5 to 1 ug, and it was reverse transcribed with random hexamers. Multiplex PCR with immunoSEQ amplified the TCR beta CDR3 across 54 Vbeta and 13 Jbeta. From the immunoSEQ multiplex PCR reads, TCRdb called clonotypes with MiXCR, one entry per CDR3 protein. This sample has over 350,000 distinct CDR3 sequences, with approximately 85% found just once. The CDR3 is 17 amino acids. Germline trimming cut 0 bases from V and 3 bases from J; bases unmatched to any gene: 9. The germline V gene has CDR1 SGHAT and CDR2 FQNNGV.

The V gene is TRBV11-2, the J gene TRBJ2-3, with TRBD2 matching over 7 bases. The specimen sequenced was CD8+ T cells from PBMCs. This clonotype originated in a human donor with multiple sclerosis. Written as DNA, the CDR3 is TGTGCCAGCAGCTTAGATGCCGCGGGAGCCTATACAGATACGCAGTATTTT. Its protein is CASSLDAAGAYTDTQYF. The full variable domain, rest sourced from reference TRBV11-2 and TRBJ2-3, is EAGVAQSPRYKIIEKRQSVAFWCNPISGHATLYWYQQILGQGPKLLIQFQNNGVVDDSQLPKDRFSAERLKGVDSTLKIQPAKLEDSAVYLCASSLDAAGAYTDTQYFGPGTRLTVL.